This T cell receptor beta chain was documented in a study of cytomegalovirus exposure and HLA in healthy donors. Overall study findings and caveats: It was shown in a later analysis that HLA-associated TCR beta chains were more clonally expanded than other, equally common chains. Cytomegalovirus status was reportedly diagnosed by the classifier with high specificity and sensitivity. A later analysis linked a missense DCLRE1C variant to TCR beta V- and J-gene trimming. In vitro checks showed that a few CMV-associated chains really do target CMV antigens.

PCR employed 60 Vbeta and 13 Jbeta primers. The method was immunoSEQ multiplex PCR; TCRdb's version includes in-frame clones alone and lacks a portion of them. The data show 40,000 to 55,000 clones, roughly 76% seen once. To note about this clone: The target antigen is unknown.

The sequenced sample was PBMCs. This sequence originates from a woman aged 40 to 50 in good health and CMV-seropositive.

The CDR3 DNA follows: TGTGCCACCAGCAGAGGGACAGGGTCCCAAGGAACGAAAAACACTGAAGCTTTCTTT. Protein: CATSRGTGSQGTKNTEAFF. The gene calls are TRBV15 and TRBJ1-1; 8 bases agree with TRBD1. With V trimmed by 1 base and J by 2 bases, 15 bases remained unmatched. This CDR3 spans 19 amino acids. Germline CDR1 and CDR2: LNHNV and YYDKDF (reference sequence). The full variable domain, in which reference TRBV15 and TRBJ1-1 provide the parts outside the CDR3, is DAMVIQNPRYQVTQFGKPVTLSCSQTLNHNVMYWYQQKSSQAPKLLFHYYDKDFNNEADTPDNFQSRRPNTSFCFLDIRSPGLGDTAMYLCATSRGTGSQGTKNTEAFFGQGTRLTVV.